This T cell receptor beta chain was profiled in a study of blood T cell repertoires in COVID-19. Overall study context: Whether acute or convalescent, the COVID-19 samples came from the United States, Italy and Spain. The analysed material was cDNA or gDNA that came from T cells, B-cell-depleted T cells, or PBMCs.

The table came from immunoSEQ multiplex PCR; TCRdb's copy has only in-frame clones and leaves some out. The sample comprises hundreds of thousands of clones, more than 75% of which are singletons, and roughly 3.5% rests with the top ten. Enrolled through a virtual design, the participants were between roughly 18 and 100 years of age and came from approximately 25 US areas. Cohorts were assigned according to the clinical history that participants reported. CDR3 length equals 12 residues. V gave up 1 base and J gave up 3 bases, with 3 bases separating them. Germline CDR1 LGHDT, CDR2 YNNKEL (reference sequence).

Sequencing was done on a sample of PBMCs or T cells enriched from blood (not recorded which). The TCR sequence derives from a woman in her 40s with acute COVID-19. The V call is TRBV3-1 (or the pseudogene TRBV3-2), the J call TRBJ2-5, with no clear D. The CDR3 here is CASSQAEETQYF. The CDR3 nucleotides read TGTGCCAGCAGCCAAGCCGAAGAGACCCAGTACTTC.